These 24 T cell receptor beta chains were sequenced from one sample in a study of regulatory T cells in long-lasting Graves disease. Time point specified: persistent/refractory GD, antithyroid drugs over 5 years with positive TRAb. PBMC RNA was the source of the TCR library. iRepertoire HTBI primers and Arm-PCR of CDR3 regions built TCR beta libraries. TCRdb independently ran MiXCR on the multiplex PCR reads; one entry per CDR3 protein. The sample lists roughly 500,000 distinct CDR3 sequences, less than 25% occurring once. Sample: peripheral blood mononuclear cells (PBMCs), taken when the disease was refractory, from a patient treated with antithyroid drugs. The source is a female donor with Graves disease.

On this clonotype itself: Possible read error: a much larger clone is one base away. The V and J genes are TRBV2 and TRBJ1-2, with 8 bases matching TRBD1. The CDR3 totals 15 residues. Germline V gene sequence: CDR1 SNHLY, CDR2 FYNNEI. With V trimmed by 6 bases and J by 2 bases, 8 bases remained unmatched. CDR3 amino acids: CASREKTGENYGYTF. CDR3 in DNA: TGTGCCAGCAGGGAAAAGACAGGGGAGAACTATGGCTACACCTTC.

Notes on this clonotype: A single base is all that separates this from a far larger clone, so a read error is likely. The rearrangement joins TRBV11-3 to TRBJ2-5; D is ambiguous. Trimming removed 5 bases from V and 2 bases from J, with 9 bases in between. The germline gives CDR1 SGHNT, CDR2 YENEEA. The CDR3 spans 13 residues. The CDR3 spells CASSRDGQETQYF. Here the CDR3 DNA reads TGTGCCAGCAGCCGAGACGGGCAAGAGACCCAGTACTTC.

This clonotype was seen many times. The J gene is TRBJ2-7, the V gene TRBV28; D tentatively reads TRBD1 or TRBD2 (5 bases each). From germline, CDR1 is MDHEN and CDR2 SYDVKM. The CDR3 is made up of 14 amino acids. Trimming removed 7 bases from V and 2 bases from J, with 15 bases in between. CDR3 coding DNA: TGTGCCAGCAAAATTCCGGGGCCAACCTACGAGCAGTACTTC. It specifies CASKIPGPTYEQYF.

The genes are TRBV20-1 and TRBJ2-7; 11 nucleotides agree with TRBD2. J lost 3 bases, V lost 6 bases, and 7 bases had no gene match. Germline V gene data show CDR1 as DFQATT and CDR2 as SNEGSKA (reference sequence). This CDR3 region has 14 residues. The chain's CDR3 is CSANSGGALYEQYF. The CDR3, as DNA: TGCAGTGCCAATAGCGGGGGGGCCCTCTACGAGCAGTACTTC.

This clonotype was counted between two and nine times. This rearrangement joins TRBV5-1 to TRBJ1-5; the match to TRBD1 covers 7 bases. CDR3 size: 15 residues. Germline V CDR1 and CDR2: SGHRS, YFSETQ. V lost 4 bases, J lost 3 bases, and 7 bases stayed unmatched. The CDR3 here is CASSPRGGHNQPQHF. The CDR3 region has the DNA TGCGCCAGCAGCCCCAGGGGGGGACACAATCAGCCCCAGCATTTT.

In its sample, this clonotype was seen many times. The chain employs TRBV10-2 and TRBJ2-7; tentative D call: TRBD1 (5 bases). The germline V gene encodes CDR1 WSHSY and CDR2 SAAADI. V was pared by 1 base and J by 7 bases, with 14 bases between. The CDR3 loop spans 14 amino acids. Here the CDR3 DNA reads TGCGCCAGCAGTGAGTATAAGGACACACCTGAGCAGTACTTC. Amino acid sequence: CASSEYKDTPEQYF.

Only a few counts were recorded for this clonotype. The V call is TRBV5-1, the J call TRBJ1-5, with D possibly TRBD1 on 6 matching bases. This CDR3 is 13 amino acids long. Germline V gene sequence: CDR1 SGHRS, CDR2 YFSETQ. Trimming left V 6 bases short and J 4 bases short, with 11 bases between. The DNA of the CDR3 is TGCGCCAGCACGCGGACAGCTAATCAGCCCCAGCATTTT. Translation: CASTRTANQPQHF.

This clonotype appeared many times. V and J are TRBV28 and TRBJ2-7; TRBD1 is a possible D gene (5 bases). Trimming took 1 base from V and 3 from J, leaving 10 bases between them. The CDR3 totals 14 residues. CDR1 is MDHEN and CDR2 is SYDVKM in the germline V gene. Here the CDR3 reads CASSLYGHLYEQYF. As DNA, the CDR3 is TGTGCCAGCAGTTTATATGGACACCTCTACGAGCAGTACTTC.

The chain combines TRBV27 with TRBJ1-6; weak D call: TRBD1 (6 bases). V lost 5 bases and J lost 9, with 20 bases in between. CDR3 size: 16 residues. Germline CDR1 and CDR2: MNHEY and SMNVEV (reference sequence). CDR3 protein: CASSPAAPGVGSPLHF. In DNA, the CDR3 is TGTGCCAGCAGTCCCGCTGCCCCAGGGGTTGGTTCACCCCTCCACTTT.

This clonotype has just a few counts. This sequence joins TRBV6-1 and TRBJ2-7; TRBD1 matches at 7 bases. The CDR3 is made up of 13 amino acids. CDR1 and CDR2 (germline): MNHNS, SASEGT. J lost 0 bases, V lost 10 bases, and 6 bases had no gene match. CDR3 in DNA: TGTGCCAAAGGACAGGCTAGCTCCTACGAGCAGTACTTC. Amino acid sequence: CAKGQASSYEQYF.

This clonotype was observed many times. J is TRBJ1-2 and V is TRBV10-1; D is perhaps TRBD1 (6 bases). This CDR3 is 17 amino acids long. Germline assignment: CDR1 WNHNN and CDR2 SYGVQD (reference sequence). V was cut by 0 bases and J by 3 bases, with 17 bases left in between. The CDR3 sequence is CASSESALGGGHYGYTF. CDR3 DNA sequence: TGCGCCAGCAGTGAGTCAGCCTTGGGCGGGGGCCACTATGGCTACACCTTC.

This clonotype was counted many times. This chain links TRBV20-1 with TRBJ2-7, with D maybe TRBD1 (6 bases). The germline V gene encodes CDR1 DFQATT and CDR2 SNEGSKA (reference sequence). The CDR3 length is 13 residues. Between the trimmed V and J ends, which lost 5 bases and 3 bases, there was a span of 14 bases. CDR3 in amino acids: CSAPTDSSYEQYF. The CDR3 DNA sequence: TGCAGTGCTCCAACGGACAGTAGCTACGAGCAGTACTTC.

V gene TRBV9 combines with J gene TRBJ2-5; possible D gene TRBD2, 6 bases. Germline CDR1 reads SGDLS; CDR2 reads YYNGEE. Trimming took off 4 bases at V and 8 bases at J, with 18 bases between the two ends. The CDR3 spans 14 residues. Written as DNA, the CDR3 is TGTGCCAGCAGCATTACCCTACAGGCGGGAACCCAGTACTTC. Translating gives CASSITLQAGTQYF. Together with reference TRBV9 and TRBJ2-5, the CDR3 gives the full variable domain: DSGVTQTPKHLITATGQRVTLRCSPRSGDLSVYWYQQSLDQGLQFLIQYYNGEERAKGNILERFSAQQFPDLHSELNLSSLELGDSALYFCASSITLQAGTQYFGPGTRLLVL.

This clonotype was seen more than once but under ten times. The CDR3 region has the DNA TGTGCCAGCAGCTTCAGCCCCATCCAAGAGACCCAGTACTTC. Its protein is CASSFSPIQETQYF. The gene calls are TRBV7-9 and TRBJ2-5; no clear D. Germline V gene data show CDR1 as SEHNR and CDR2 as FQNEAQ (reference sequence). The CDR3 has 14 amino acids. Trimming removed 3 bases from V and 1 base from J, with 9 bases in between.

This clonotype was picked up many times. The chain carries TRBV29-1 and TRBJ1-1; D gene uncertain. Trimming removed 3 bases from V and 7 bases from J, with 9 bases in between. Germline CDR1 is SQVTM and CDR2 is ANQGSEA. The CDR3 is made up of 11 amino acids. CDR3 in amino acids: CSVDTRLEAFF. The CDR3 nucleotides are TGCAGCGTTGATACTCGGCTTGAAGCTTTCTTT.

The sample holds one count of this clonotype. This chain uses TRBV15 with TRBJ2-5; 7 bases are shared with TRBD1. The J call is in doubt because the DNA end fits TRBJ2-1 better. CDR1 LNHNV and CDR2 YYDKDF come from the germline V gene (reference sequence). The CDR3 runs to 13 residues. The CDR3 protein is CATNDRVSHEQFF. For the CDR3, the DNA is TGTGCCACCAACGACAGGGTAAGCCATGAGCAGTTCTTC.

This clonotype was observed at least ten times. The gene calls are TRBV25-1 and TRBJ1-2; D remains unclear. CDR3 length equals 14 residues. Between the trimmed V and J ends, which lost 0 bases and 4 bases, there was a span of 9 bases. Per germline, CDR1 MGHDK and CDR2 SYGVNS. Here the CDR3 DNA reads TGTGCCAGCAGTGAATACGGCATAACCTATGGCTACACCTTC. The encoded protein is CASSEYGITYGYTF.

This clonotype was observed a handful of times. V is TRBV6-5 and J is TRBJ1-2; D is perhaps TRBD1 (5 bases). Germline CDR1 MNHEY, CDR2 SVGAGI. The V end lost 2 bases, the J end lost 8 bases, and 15 bases lay between the germline ends. CDR3 size: 14 residues. The CDR3 sequence is CASSYALGGRGYTF. The DNA for the CDR3 is TGTGCCAGCAGTTACGCTCTGGGGGGTCGGGGCTACACCTTC.

The chain employs TRBV5-5 and TRBJ1-1, with a possible D match to TRBD1 (5 bases). Trimming took 0 bases from V and 6 from J, leaving 12 bases between them. Germline CDR1 reads SGHKS; CDR2 reads YYEKEE (reference sequence). This CDR3 contains 14 residues. The CDR3 coding sequence is TGTGCCAGCAGCTTGGGCAGGGAAAAGCCTGAAGCTTTCTTT. This sequence encodes CASSLGREKPEAFF.

The sample holds a few counts of this clonotype. The J gene is TRBJ2-2, the V gene TRBV10-3; TRBD1 might be the D (6 bases). Trimming took off 2 bases at V and 0 bases at J, with 7 bases between the two ends. The V gene's germline CDR1 is ENHRY and CDR2 SYGVKD. The length of the CDR3 is 15 residues. This CDR3 reads CAISEKGANTGELFF. The CDR3 nucleotides read TGTGCCATCAGTGAGAAGGGGGCGAACACCGGGGAGCTGTTTTTT.

The chain combines TRBV20-1 with TRBJ2-7; the match to TRBD2 covers 8 bases. The length of the CDR3 is 17 residues. Germline loops: CDR1 DFQATT, CDR2 SNEGSKA (reference sequence). The ends lost 6 bases at V and 7 bases at J; junction bases unmatched: 23. The CDR3 bases are TGCAGTGCCTCTTGGAGGCCAGGAGCGGGGGACTTGGGGGAGCAGTACTTC. The encoded protein is CSASWRPGAGDLGEQYF.

As for this clonotype: A clone one base away is much larger, so this may be a read error. Here the CDR3 omits its conserved ending phenylalanine or tryptophan, so a read error is the likely source. The chain has TRBV7-2 and TRBJ2-5, with 7 bases fitting TRBD1. CDR1 and CDR2 (germline): SGHTA, FQGNSA. V lost 1 base, J lost 4 bases, and 6 bases stayed unmatched. The CDR3 length is 15 residues. The CDR3: CASSLVGQVSETQYL. The CDR3 bases are TGTGCCAGCAGCTTAGTCGGACAGGTATCAGAGACCCAGTACCTC.

A few counts support this clonotype. J is TRBJ1-5 and V is TRBV7-6, with a possible D match to TRBD1 (5 bases). Germline CDR1 and CDR2: SGHVS and FNYEAQ. There are 13 residues in the CDR3. The V end lost 1 base, the J end lost 7 bases, and 8 bases lay between the germline ends. The CDR3 is CASSLETEQPQHF. CDR3 DNA: TGTGCCAGCAGCTTAGAGACAGAACAGCCCCAGCATTTT.

The chain uses TRBV28 and TRBJ2-1, with 7 bases lining up with TRBD1. CDR3 length: 12 residues. Looked up from germline, CDR1 is MDHEN and CDR2 is SYDVKM. The V gene end was trimmed by 6 bases and the J gene end by 11 bases; junction bases not matched to a gene: 7. CDR3 in amino acids: CASSPMTGKQFF. As DNA, the CDR3 is TGTGCCAGCAGCCCTATGACAGGGAAGCAGTTCTTC.